These 24 T cell receptor beta chains originate from one sample sequenced in a study of blood T cell repertoires in COVID-19. TCRdb's table, derived via immunoSEQ multiplex PCR, lists solely in-frame clones and lacks some. Of roughly 280,000 clones listed, more than 75% are singletons. Sequences were obtained from peripheral blood. The receptors stem from a man aged 35 to 55 with active or convalescent COVID-19.

The rearrangement joins TRBV28 to TRBJ1-5, with 8 bases that match TRBD1. The trim removed 6 bases at V and 0 bases at J, leaving 4 bases unmatched. The CDR3 has 15 residues. Germline lookup yields CDR1 MDHEN and CDR2 SYDVKM. The CDR3 is CASRGQAYSNQPQHF. The CDR3 DNA follows: TGTGCCAGCAGGGGACAGGCCTATAGCAATCAGCCCCAGCATTTT.

The chain is built from TRBV5-4 and TRBJ2-5, with 10 nucleotides matching TRBD2. Germline CDR1 reads SGHNT; CDR2 reads YYREEE (reference sequence). The CDR3 runs 16 residues. After removal of 2 bases from V and 4 bases from J, the junction contained 8 bases not matched to a gene. CDR3 sequence reads: CASSLWGSGGRETQYF. The CDR3 DNA reads as TGTGCCAGCAGCTTATGGGGTAGCGGGGGGCGAGAGACCCAGTACTTC.

This chain connects TRBV28 to TRBJ2-1, with 10 bases matching TRBD2. Germline V gene sequence: CDR1 MDHEN, CDR2 SYDVKM. The CDR3 runs to 15 residues. V gave up 5 bases and J gave up 5 bases; unmatched junction bases: 6. DNA of the CDR3: TGTGCCAGCAGTCCTCGACTAGCGGGTGACAATGAGCAGTTCTTC. Protein sequence: CASSPRLAGDNEQFF.

This chain links TRBV5-4 with TRBJ1-1; D uncertain. Germline CDR1 reads SGHNT; CDR2 reads YYREEE (reference sequence). CDR3 length: 12 amino acids. V lost 2 bases and J 6 bases, leaving 8 bases between the germline ends. The CDR3 DNA is TGTGCCAGCAGCTTTAATGCAGCTGAAGCTTTCTTT. Translating it yields CASSFNAAEAFF. Supplemented by reference TRBV5-4 and TRBJ1-1, the full variable domain reads ETGVTQSPTHLIKTRGQQVTLRCSSQSGHNTVSWYQQALGQGPQFIFQYYREEENGRGNFPPRFSGLQFPNYSSELNVNALELDDSALYLCASSFNAAEAFFGQGTRLTVV.

V is TRBV9 and J is TRBJ1-2, with D perhaps matching TRBD1 (6 bases). This CDR3 is 15 amino acids long. V gave up 4 bases and J gave up 0 bases, with 13 bases separating them. CDR1 is SGDLS, CDR2 YYNGEE, per germline. As DNA, the CDR3 is TGTGCCAGCAGCCAATTGGGGGCAGCTAACTATGGCTACACCTTC. Protein: CASSQLGAANYGYTF.

The table lists this clone with a few counts. The J gene is TRBJ2-1, the V gene TRBV15; 15 bases are shared with TRBD2. J lost 6 bases, V lost 4 bases, and 7 bases had no gene match. Germline CDR1 LNHNV, CDR2 YYDKDF (reference sequence). CDR3 size: 17 residues. Here the CDR3 reads CATSKGLAGGFLNEQFF. The CDR3 nucleotides read TGTGCCACCAGCAAAGGACTAGCGGGAGGGTTCCTCAATGAGCAGTTCTTC.

J is TRBJ1-2 and V is TRBV2; no definite D call. The CDR3 spans 12 residues. V lost 2 bases and J lost 8, with 9 bases in between. CDR1 is SNHLY, CDR2 FYNNEI, per germline. The CDR3 region is CASSETRRGYTF. Written as DNA, the CDR3 is TGTGCCAGCAGTGAAACCCGGAGGGGCTACACCTTC.

CDR3 protein: CATSEAGSSYEQYF. The CDR3, as DNA: TGTGCCACCAGTGAGGCAGGCTCCTCCTACGAGCAGTACTTC. The chain has TRBV24-1 and TRBJ2-7; no firm D call. This CDR3 is 14 amino acids long. Germline V gene data show CDR1 as KGHDR and CDR2 as SFDVKD. V lost 4 bases and J 0 bases, leaving 9 bases between the germline ends.

The rearrangement uses TRBV3-1 (or the pseudogene TRBV3-2) and TRBJ2-5; D call uncertain. V was cut by 4 bases and J by 9 bases, with 12 bases left in between. Looked up from germline, CDR1 is LGHDT and CDR2 is YNNKEL (reference sequence). This CDR3 has 12 amino acids. The CDR3 nucleotides are TGTGCCAGCAGCCTACCCTCCCGGGCCCAGTACTTC. It specifies CASSLPSRAQYF.

CDR3 amino acids: CAWRFTGLSGNTIYF. The CDR3 DNA is TGTGCCTGGAGATTCACAGGGTTGTCCGGAAACACCATATATTTT. The rearrangement links TRBV30 to TRBJ1-3, with D tentatively TRBD1 (6 bases). This CDR3 spans 15 amino acids. CDR1 is GTSNPN, CDR2 SVGIG, per germline (reference sequence). The ends were cut back, 3 bases at V and 4 bases at J, with 16 bases in the middle. Supplemented by reference TRBV30 and TRBJ1-3, the full variable domain reads SQTIHQWPATLVQPVGSPLSLECTVEGTSNPNLYWYRQAAGRGLQLLFYSVGIGQISSEVPQNLSASRPQDRQFILSSKKLLLSDSGFYLCAWRFTGLSGNTIYFGEGSWLTVV.

This clone was seen more than once but under ten times. This sequence joins TRBV6-6 and TRBJ1-3; 7 nucleotides agree with TRBD1. V was clipped by 6 bases and J by 3 bases; unmatched bases: 5. There are 14 residues in the CDR3. CDR1 is MNHNY and CDR2 is SVGAGI in the germline V gene (reference sequence). CDR3 amino acids: CASSSPGGGNTIYF. The CDR3, as DNA: TGTGCCAGCAGCTCTCCAGGGGGTGGAAACACCATATATTTT.

CDR3 nucleotides: TGTGCCAGCAGCGTAGATCCAAGCGGGGGGTACGAGCAGTACTTC. Translating gives CASSVDPSGGYEQYF. The chain has TRBV9 and TRBJ2-7; 9 bases are shared with TRBD2. Germline V lookup: CDR1 SGDLS, CDR2 YYNGEE. CDR3 size: 15 residues. V lost 0 bases, J lost 4 bases, and 5 bases stayed unmatched.

This chain uses TRBV24-1 with TRBJ2-5, with 7 nucleotides matching TRBD2. The CDR3 consists of 12 residues. J lost 7 bases, V lost 12 bases, and 10 bases had no gene match. Germline V lookup: CDR1 KGHDR, CDR2 SFDVKD. The chain's CDR3 is CAAMGPGGTQYF. The CDR3 coding sequence is TGTGCCGCTATGGGGCCGGGAGGGACCCAGTACTTC.

The gene calls are TRBV7-6 and TRBJ2-7, with 9 bases identical to TRBD1. CDR3 size: 15 residues. The ends lost 6 bases at V and 3 bases at J; junction bases unmatched: 9. Germline-derived CDR1 and CDR2 are SGHVS and FNYEAQ. CDR3 region: CASSGEGTGFYEQYF. CDR3 nucleotide sequence: TGTGCCAGCAGTGGGGAAGGGACAGGGTTCTACGAGCAGTACTTC. Full variable domain (missing parts from reference TRBV7-6 and TRBJ2-7): GAGVSQSPRYKVTKRGQDVALRCDPISGHVSLYWYRQALGQGPEFLTYFNYEAQQDKSGLPNDRFSAERPEGSISTLTIQRTEQRDSAMYRCASSGEGTGFYEQYFGPGTRLTVT.

V gene TRBV5-1 combines with J gene TRBJ2-5; 13 nucleotides line up with TRBD2. Germline CDR1 is SGHRS and CDR2 is YFSETQ. The CDR3 spans 19 residues. J lost 5 bases, V lost 4 bases, and 17 bases had no gene match. For the CDR3, the DNA is TGCGCCAGCAGCGAGGGACTAGCGGGATACCCTCACCCAGGGGAGACCCAGTACTTC. Protein: CASSEGLAGYPHPGETQYF.

This chain links TRBV30 with TRBJ1-2; D is unclear. Germline V gene lookup returns CDR1 GTSNPN and CDR2 SVGIG (reference sequence). V was cut by 4 bases and J by 0 bases, with 6 bases left in between. The CDR3 is made up of 12 amino acids. CDR3 residues: CAWTLANYGYTF. The CDR3 DNA is TGTGCCTGGACACTAGCTAACTATGGCTACACCTTC.

The chain has TRBV15 and TRBJ1-2; possibly TRBD1 for D (5 bases). With 3 bases removed from V and 2 bases from J, the gap between germline ends came to 7 bases. Germline CDR1 reads LNHNV; CDR2 reads YYDKDF (reference sequence). The CDR3 has 13 residues. CDR3 nucleotides: TGTGCCACCAGCAGGGGGCTGAACTATGGCTACACCTTC. This translates into CATSRGLNYGYTF.

The chain links TRBV5-1 to TRBJ1-1; D gene ambiguous. Per the germline V gene, CDR1 is SGHRS and CDR2 is YFSETQ. V was clipped by 1 base and J by 5 bases, with 12 bases between them. This CDR3 is 14 amino acids long. DNA for the CDR3: TGCGCCAGCAGCTTGTACGGAGTAGAGACTGAAGCTTTCTTT. It specifies CASSLYGVETEAFF. The full variable domain, in which reference TRBV5-1 and TRBJ1-1 provide the parts outside the CDR3, is KAGVTQTPRYLIKTRGQQVTLSCSPISGHRSVSWYQQTPGQGLQFLFEYFSETQRNKGNFPGRFSGRQFSNSRSEMNVSTLELGDSALYLCASSLYGVETEAFFGQGTRLTVV.

This rearrangement joins TRBV25-1 to TRBJ2-6, with TRBD1 as a possible D gene (7 bases). Per germline, CDR1 MGHDK and CDR2 SYGVNS. This CDR3 is built from 17 residues. V was trimmed by 3 bases and J by 2 bases, leaving 14 bases between them. CDR3 amino acids: CASSEARGATGANVLTF. CDR3 sequence (DNA): TGTGCCAGCAGTGAGGCCAGGGGGGCCACTGGGGCCAACGTCCTGACTTTC.

This chain uses TRBV6-5 with TRBJ1-5; possible D gene TRBD1, 5 bases. This CDR3 spans 14 amino acids. Germline CDR1 reads MNHEY; CDR2 reads SVGAGI. The ends were cut back, 4 bases at V and 7 bases at J, with 14 bases in the middle. The CDR3 region is CASSFRGIEQPQHF. CDR3 coding DNA: TGTGCCAGCAGTTTTAGGGGCATCGAGCAGCCCCAGCATTTT.

V is TRBV5-1 and J is TRBJ2-3, with 7 bases matching TRBD2. Trimming cost V 4 bases and J 2 bases; bases outside gene matches: 7. The CDR3 runs 15 residues. The germline V gene has CDR1 SGHRS and CDR2 YFSETQ. CDR3 sequence: CASSPGTTVTDTQYF. The CDR3 DNA is TGCGCCAGCAGCCCGGGGACTACCGTCACAGATACGCAGTATTTT. The complete variable domain, with remaining parts taken from reference TRBV5-1 and TRBJ2-3, reads KAGVTQTPRYLIKTRGQQVTLSCSPISGHRSVSWYQQTPGQGLQFLFEYFSETQRNKGNFPGRFSGRQFSNSRSEMNVSTLELGDSALYLCASSPGTTVTDTQYFGPGTRLTVL.

This clone was counted between two and nine times. The same CDR3 is also encoded by other DNA sequences in this sample. This chain connects TRBV9 to TRBJ1-1; D is possibly TRBD1 (5 bases). Trimming removed 1 base from V and 3 bases from J, with 7 bases in between. Germline V gives CDR1 SGDLS, CDR2 YYNGEE. This CDR3 has 13 amino acids. CDR3 residues: CASSVRGDTEAFF. The CDR3 nucleotides read TGTGCCAGCAGCGTACGGGGGGACACTGAAGCTTTCTTT.

J is TRBJ2-3 and V is TRBV27; 11 bases line up with TRBD1. This CDR3 is built from 18 residues. Germline CDR1 is MNHEY and CDR2 is SMNVEV (reference sequence). Trimming cost V 5 bases and J 0 bases; bases outside gene matches: 10. CDR3 nucleotides: TGTGCCAGCAGTCTCGACTCGGACAGGGGGCATAGCACAGATACGCAGTATTTT. Encoded protein: CASSLDSDRGHSTDTQYF.

V is TRBV12-3 or TRBV12-4 and J is TRBJ1-1, with unresolved D. CDR3 length equals 9 residues. V lost 4 bases and J lost 11, with 5 bases in between. CDR3 bases: TGTGCCAGCAGTTCGTTCGCTTTCTTT. Translated, it gives CASSSFAFF.